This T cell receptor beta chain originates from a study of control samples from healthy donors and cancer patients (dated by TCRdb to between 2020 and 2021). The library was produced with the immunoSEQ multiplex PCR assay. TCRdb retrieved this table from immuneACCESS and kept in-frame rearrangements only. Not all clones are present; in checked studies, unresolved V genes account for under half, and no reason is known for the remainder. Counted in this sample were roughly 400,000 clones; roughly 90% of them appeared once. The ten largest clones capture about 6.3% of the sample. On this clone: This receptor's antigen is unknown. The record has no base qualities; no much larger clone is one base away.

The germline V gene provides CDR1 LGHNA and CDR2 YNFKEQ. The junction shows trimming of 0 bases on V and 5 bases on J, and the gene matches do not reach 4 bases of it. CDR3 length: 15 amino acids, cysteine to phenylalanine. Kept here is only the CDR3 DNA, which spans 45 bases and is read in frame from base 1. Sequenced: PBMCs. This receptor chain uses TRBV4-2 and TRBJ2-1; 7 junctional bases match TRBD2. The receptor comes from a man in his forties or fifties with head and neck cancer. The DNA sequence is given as TGTGCCAGCAGCCAAGACTGGACTAGGGACAATGAGCAGTTCTTC. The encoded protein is CASSQDWTRDNEQFF.